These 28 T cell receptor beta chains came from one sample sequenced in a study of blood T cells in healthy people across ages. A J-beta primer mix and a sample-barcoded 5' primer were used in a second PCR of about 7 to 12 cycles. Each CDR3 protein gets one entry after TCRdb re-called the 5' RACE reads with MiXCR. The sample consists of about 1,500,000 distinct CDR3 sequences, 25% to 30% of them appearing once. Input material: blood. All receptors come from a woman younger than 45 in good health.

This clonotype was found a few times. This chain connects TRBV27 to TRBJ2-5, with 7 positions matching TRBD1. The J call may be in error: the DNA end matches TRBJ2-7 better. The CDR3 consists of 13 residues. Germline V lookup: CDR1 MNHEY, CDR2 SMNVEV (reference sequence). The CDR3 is CACGLGQHYEQYF. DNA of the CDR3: TGTGCCTGCGGTCTGGGACAGCACTACGAGCAGTACTTC.

The CDR3 is CASSLHHRDEQYF. The CDR3 DNA is TGTGCCAGCAGCTTACATCACAGGGACGAGCAGTACTTC. This chain joins TRBV7-6 and TRBJ2-7; weak D call: TRBD1 (6 bases). Deletions cut 2 bases from V and 5 bases from J, with 10 bases between. CDR3 length: 13 residues. Per germline, CDR1 SGHVS and CDR2 FNYEAQ.

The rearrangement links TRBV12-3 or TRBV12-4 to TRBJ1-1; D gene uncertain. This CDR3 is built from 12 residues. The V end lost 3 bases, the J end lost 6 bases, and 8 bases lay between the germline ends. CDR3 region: CASSFRRPEAFF. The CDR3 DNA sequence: TGTGCCAGCAGTTTCAGACGGCCTGAAGCTTTCTTT.

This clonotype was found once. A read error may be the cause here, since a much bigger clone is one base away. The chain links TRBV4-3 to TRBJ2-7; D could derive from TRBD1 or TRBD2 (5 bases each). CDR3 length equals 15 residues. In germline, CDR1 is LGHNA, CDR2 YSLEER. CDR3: CTSSQDMKGPYEQYF. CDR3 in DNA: TGCACCAGCAGCCAAGATATGAAGGGACCCTACGAGCAGTACTTC.

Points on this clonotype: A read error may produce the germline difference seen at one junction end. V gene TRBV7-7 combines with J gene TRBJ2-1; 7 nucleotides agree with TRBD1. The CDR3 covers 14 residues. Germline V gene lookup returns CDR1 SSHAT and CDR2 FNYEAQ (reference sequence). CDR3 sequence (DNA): TGTGTCAGCAGCCCCCGACAGGGAAGGGGAGAGCAGTTCTTC. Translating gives CVSSPRQGRGEQFF.

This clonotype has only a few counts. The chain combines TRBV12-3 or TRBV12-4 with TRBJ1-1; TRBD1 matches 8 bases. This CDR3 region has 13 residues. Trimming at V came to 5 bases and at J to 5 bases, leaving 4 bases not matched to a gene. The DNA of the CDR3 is TGTGCCAGCAGTCGGACAGGGTGGACTGAAGCTTTCTTT. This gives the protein CASSRTGWTEAFF.

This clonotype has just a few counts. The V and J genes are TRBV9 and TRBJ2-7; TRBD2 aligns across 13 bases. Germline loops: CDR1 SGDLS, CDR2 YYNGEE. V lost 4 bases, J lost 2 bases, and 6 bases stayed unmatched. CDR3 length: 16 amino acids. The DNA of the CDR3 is TGTGCCAGCAGCTCCACTAGCGGGAGGGCAACCTACGAGCAGTACTTC. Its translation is CASSSTSGRATYEQYF.

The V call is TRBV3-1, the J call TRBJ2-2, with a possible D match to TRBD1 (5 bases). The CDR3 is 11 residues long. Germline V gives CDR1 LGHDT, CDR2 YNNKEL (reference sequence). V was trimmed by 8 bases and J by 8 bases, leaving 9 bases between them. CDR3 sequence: CASFQGGELFF. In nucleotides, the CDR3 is TGTGCCAGCTTCCAGGGAGGGGAGCTGTTTTTT.

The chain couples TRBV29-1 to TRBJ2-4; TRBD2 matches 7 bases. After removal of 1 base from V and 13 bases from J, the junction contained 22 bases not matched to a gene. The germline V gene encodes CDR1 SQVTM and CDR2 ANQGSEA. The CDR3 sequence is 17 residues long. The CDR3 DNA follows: TGCAGCGTTGAAGTGGGGGGTCTGACGGGGGGAACCTACGTGCAGTACTTC. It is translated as CSVEVGGLTGGTYVQYF.

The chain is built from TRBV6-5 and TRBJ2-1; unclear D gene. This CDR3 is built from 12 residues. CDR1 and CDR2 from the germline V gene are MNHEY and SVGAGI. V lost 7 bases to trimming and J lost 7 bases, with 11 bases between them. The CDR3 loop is CASIGPGNEQFF. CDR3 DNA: TGTGCCAGCATTGGGCCTGGGAATGAGCAGTTCTTC.

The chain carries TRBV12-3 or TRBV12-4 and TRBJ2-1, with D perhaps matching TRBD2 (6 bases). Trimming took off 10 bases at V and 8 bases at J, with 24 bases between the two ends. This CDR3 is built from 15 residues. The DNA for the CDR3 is TGTGCCATCACCTCCCGGGCCGGGAGCGACGATGAGCAGTTCTTC. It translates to CAITSRAGSDDEQFF.

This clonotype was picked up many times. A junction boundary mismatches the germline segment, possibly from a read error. The CDR3 nucleotides are TGTGCCAGCAGCTTAGCCACAGATACGCAGTATTTT. Its translation: CASSLATDTQYF. The rearrangement joins TRBV5-1 to TRBJ2-3; D remains unclear. The CDR3 extends over 12 amino acids. Germline V lookup: CDR1 SGHRS, CDR2 YFSETQ.

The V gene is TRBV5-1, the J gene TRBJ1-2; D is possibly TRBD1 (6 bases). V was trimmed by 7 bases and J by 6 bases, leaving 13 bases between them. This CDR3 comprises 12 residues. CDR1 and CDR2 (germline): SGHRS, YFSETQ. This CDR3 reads CASGGGLDGYTF. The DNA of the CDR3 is TGCGCCAGCGGGGGGGGCTTGGATGGCTACACCTTC.

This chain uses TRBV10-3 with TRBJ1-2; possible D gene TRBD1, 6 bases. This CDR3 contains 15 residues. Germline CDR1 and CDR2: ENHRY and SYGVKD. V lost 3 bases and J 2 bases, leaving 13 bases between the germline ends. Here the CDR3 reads CAISDRGQRNYGYTF. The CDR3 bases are TGTGCCATCAGTGATCGCGGACAGAGAAACTATGGCTACACCTTC.

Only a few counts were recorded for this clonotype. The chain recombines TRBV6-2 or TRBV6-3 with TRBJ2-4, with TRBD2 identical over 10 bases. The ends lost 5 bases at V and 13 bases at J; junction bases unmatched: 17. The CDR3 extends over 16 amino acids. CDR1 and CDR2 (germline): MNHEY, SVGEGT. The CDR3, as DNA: TGTGCCAGCAGTACCAGACTAGCGGGTTACTTCAATGAGCAGTACTTC. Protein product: CASSTRLAGYFNEQYF.

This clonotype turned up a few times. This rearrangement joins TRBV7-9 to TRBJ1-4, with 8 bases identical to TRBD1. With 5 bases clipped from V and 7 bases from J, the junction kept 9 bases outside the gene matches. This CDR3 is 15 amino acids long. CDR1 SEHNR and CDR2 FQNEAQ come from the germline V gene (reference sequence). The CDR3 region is CASSPPGGEGEKLFF. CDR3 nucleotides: TGTGCCAGCAGCCCACCAGGGGGCGAGGGTGAAAAACTGTTTTTT.

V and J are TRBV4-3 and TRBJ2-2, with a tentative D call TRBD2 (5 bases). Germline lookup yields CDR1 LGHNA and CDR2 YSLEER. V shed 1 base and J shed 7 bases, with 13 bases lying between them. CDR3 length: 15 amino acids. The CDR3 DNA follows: TGCGCCAGCAGCCAAGGGAGGTTAGCTGGCGGGGAGCTGTTTTTT. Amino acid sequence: CASSQGRLAGGELFF.

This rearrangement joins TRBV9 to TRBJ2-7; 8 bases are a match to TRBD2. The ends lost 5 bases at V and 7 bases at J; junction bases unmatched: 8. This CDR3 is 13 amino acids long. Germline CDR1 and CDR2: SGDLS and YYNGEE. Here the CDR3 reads CASSPSGWNEQYF. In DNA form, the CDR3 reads TGTGCCAGCAGTCCTAGCGGGTGGAATGAGCAGTACTTC. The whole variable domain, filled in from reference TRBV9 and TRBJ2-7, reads DSGVTQTPKHLITATGQRVTLRCSPRSGDLSVYWYQQSLDQGLQFLIQYYNGEERAKGNILERFSAQQFPDLHSELNLSSLELGDSALYFCASSPSGWNEQYFGPGTRLTVT.

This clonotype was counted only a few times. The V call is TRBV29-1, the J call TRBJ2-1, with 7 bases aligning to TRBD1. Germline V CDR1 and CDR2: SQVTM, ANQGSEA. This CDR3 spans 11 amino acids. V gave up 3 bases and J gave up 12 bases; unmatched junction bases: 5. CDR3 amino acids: CSVDAGQAQFF. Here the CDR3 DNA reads TGCAGCGTTGATGCCGGACAGGCGCAGTTCTTC.

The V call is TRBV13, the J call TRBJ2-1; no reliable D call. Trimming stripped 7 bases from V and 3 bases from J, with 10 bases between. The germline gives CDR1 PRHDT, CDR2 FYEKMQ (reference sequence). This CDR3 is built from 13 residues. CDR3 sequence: CASNSVVYNEQFF. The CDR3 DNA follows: TGTGCCAGCAACTCCGTGGTCTACAATGAGCAGTTCTTC.

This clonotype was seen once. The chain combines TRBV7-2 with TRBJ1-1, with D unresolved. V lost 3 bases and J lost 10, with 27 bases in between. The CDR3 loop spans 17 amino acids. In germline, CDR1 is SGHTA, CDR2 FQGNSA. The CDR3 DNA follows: TGTGCCAGCAGCTTTATAGCGACACGCTTGAGCCATGGTGGAGCTTTCTTT. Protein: CASSFIATRLSHGGAFF.

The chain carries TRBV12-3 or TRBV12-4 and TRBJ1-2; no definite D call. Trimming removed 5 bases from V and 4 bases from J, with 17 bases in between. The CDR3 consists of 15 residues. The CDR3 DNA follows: TGTGCCAGCAGTCTCCGGGCGGCAGGTGGCTATGGCTACACCTTC. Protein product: CASSLRAAGGYGYTF.

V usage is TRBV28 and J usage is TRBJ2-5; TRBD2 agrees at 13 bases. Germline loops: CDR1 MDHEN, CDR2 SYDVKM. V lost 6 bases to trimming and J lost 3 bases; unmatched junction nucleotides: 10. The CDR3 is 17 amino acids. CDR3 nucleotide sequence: TGTGCCAGCAGGACCCCGGGGACTAGCGGGGCGAAAGAGACCCAGTACTTC. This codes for CASRTPGTSGAKETQYF. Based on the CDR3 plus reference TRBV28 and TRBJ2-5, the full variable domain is DVKVTQSSRYLVKRTGEKVFLECVQDMDHENMFWYRQDPGLGLRLIYFSYDVKMKEKGDIPEGYSVSREKKERFSLILESASTNQTSMYLCASRTPGTSGAKETQYFGPGTRLLVL.

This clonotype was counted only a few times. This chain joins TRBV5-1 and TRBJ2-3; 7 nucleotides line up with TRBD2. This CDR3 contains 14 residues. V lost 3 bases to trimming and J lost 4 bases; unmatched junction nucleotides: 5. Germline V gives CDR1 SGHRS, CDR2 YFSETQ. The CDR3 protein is CASSYGLVSDTQYF. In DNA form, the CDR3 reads TGCGCCAGCAGCTACGGACTAGTTTCAGATACGCAGTATTTT.

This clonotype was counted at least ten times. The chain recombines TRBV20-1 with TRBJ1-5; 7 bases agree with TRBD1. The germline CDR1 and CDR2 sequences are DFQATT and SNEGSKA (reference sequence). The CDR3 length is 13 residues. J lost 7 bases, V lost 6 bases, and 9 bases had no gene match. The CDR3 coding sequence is TGCAGTGCACGTACGACAGGGCGGCAGCCCCAGCATTTT. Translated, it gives CSARTTGRQPQHF.

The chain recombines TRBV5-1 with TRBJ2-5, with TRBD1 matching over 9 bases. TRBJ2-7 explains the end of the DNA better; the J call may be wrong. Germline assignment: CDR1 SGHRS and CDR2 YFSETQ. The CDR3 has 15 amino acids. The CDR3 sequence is CASTPVPGTGNEQYF. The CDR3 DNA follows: TGCGCCAGCACCCCCGTGCCCGGGACAGGGAACGAGCAGTACTTC.

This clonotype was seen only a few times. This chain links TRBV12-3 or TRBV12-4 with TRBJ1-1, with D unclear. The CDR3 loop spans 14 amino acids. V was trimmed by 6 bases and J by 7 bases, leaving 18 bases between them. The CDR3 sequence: CASRTRDTTVEAFF. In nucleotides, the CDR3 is TGTGCCAGCAGAACCCGGGATACTACCGTTGAAGCTTTCTTT.

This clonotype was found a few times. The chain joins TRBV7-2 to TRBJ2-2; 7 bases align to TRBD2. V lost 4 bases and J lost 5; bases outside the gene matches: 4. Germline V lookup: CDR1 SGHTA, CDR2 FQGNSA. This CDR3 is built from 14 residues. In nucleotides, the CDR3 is TGTGCCAGCAGCTCCAGTAGCGGGACCGGGGAGCTGTTTTTT. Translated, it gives CASSSSSGTGELFF.